Listed below are T cell receptor beta chains from one sample, sequenced in a study of T cell changes during pregnancy in multiple sclerosis. Repertoires were generated with immunoSEQ multiplex PCR, while TCRdb's copy carries only in-frame clones and drops some. The table lists around 70,000 clones, around nine tenths of them singletons. The source was peripheral blood, collected in the first trimester of pregnancy. The receptors originated from a female donor in good health, enrolled as a control in a pregnancy study. Each CDR3 is given with its conserved first and last residue. A D gene is named only where the DNA matches it firmly.

d_call: TRBD2
v_call: TRBV6-6
cdr3_aa: CASSPVGTSDNEQFF

d_call: .
v_call: TRBV9
cdr3_aa: CASSVATRGAGLYEQYF

d_call: .
v_call: TRBV2
cdr3_aa: CASSRTTIPKPYEQYF

d_call: .
v_call: TRBV28
cdr3_aa: CASSLWRNNEQFF

d_call: .
v_call: TRBV4-1
cdr3_aa: CASSPSGLLVGEKLFF

d_call: TRBD2
v_call: TRBV11-3
cdr3_aa: CASSLTGTSVFNEQFF

d_call: TRBD2
v_call: TRBV6-5
cdr3_aa: CASSYSSGGYNEQFF

d_call: TRBD1
v_call: TRBV19
cdr3_aa: CASRWTGTTEAFF

d_call: TRBD1
v_call: TRBV10-1
cdr3_aa: CASSGPPPGQPLAKNIQYF

d_call: TRBD1
v_call: TRBV2
cdr3_aa: CASSVDRGGNQPQHF

d_call: .
v_call: TRBV10-3
cdr3_aa: CAISESKRGSEQPQHF

d_call: .
v_call: TRBV18
cdr3_aa: CASSPGSSEQYF

d_call: TRBD1
v_call: TRBV28
cdr3_aa: CASSLRAGGRDGYTF

d_call: .
v_call: TRBV7-2
cdr3_aa: CASSLEGRGYNEQFF

d_call: TRBD2
v_call: TRBV10-2
cdr3_aa: CASSLQTSPSTDTQYF

d_call: TRBD1
v_call: TRBV5-1
cdr3_aa: CASSLDPGQGTDTQYF

d_call: .
v_call: TRBV21-1
cdr3_aa: CAGGQEIQETQYF

d_call: TRBD1
v_call: TRBV2
cdr3_aa: CASRDVMTGTGGIRANVLTF

d_call: TRBD2
v_call: TRBV19
cdr3_aa: CASSIRVGGLAGDNEQFF

d_call: .
v_call: TRBV10-2
cdr3_aa: CASSESIAGRSGNTIYF

d_call: .
v_call: TRBV30
cdr3_aa: CAWTGGFNVLTF

d_call: TRBD1
v_call: TRBV27
cdr3_aa: CASSSDRDRGFGGYTF

d_call: .
v_call: TRBV21-1
cdr3_aa: CASSYIPGQGAKGRNTGELFF

d_call: TRBD1
v_call: TRBV2
cdr3_aa: CARLIRDRGADTQYF

d_call: TRBD1
v_call: TRBV2
cdr3_aa: CASRFYGTEKETQYF

d_call: TRBD2
v_call: TRBV30
cdr3_aa: CAWTGLAGVGNEQYF

d_call: .
v_call: TRBV6-1
cdr3_aa: CASTLGQGTTGELFF

d_call: TRBD1
v_call: TRBV9
cdr3_aa: CASSVDRGRGNEQFF

d_call: TRBD1
v_call: TRBV28
cdr3_aa: CASSFGTGARGYTF

d_call: TRBD1
v_call: TRBV5-1
cdr3_aa: CASSRTTGTYTEAFF

d_call: TRBD1
v_call: TRBV4-1
cdr3_aa: CASSQGTGLETQYF

d_call: TRBD1
v_call: TRBV7-2
cdr3_aa: CASSPGQGKTDTQYF

d_call: TRBD2
v_call: TRBV2
cdr3_aa: CASRTSGRATGELFF

d_call: TRBD2
v_call: TRBV27
cdr3_aa: CASSLGGRALGNEQFF

d_call: .
v_call: TRBV2
cdr3_aa: CASLKKSSGNTIYF

d_call: .
v_call: TRBV6-4
cdr3_aa: CASSQTRTTDTQYF

d_call: TRBD2
v_call: TRBV12-5
cdr3_aa: CASGSTSGSSEQFF

d_call: .
v_call: TRBV7-9
cdr3_aa: CASSSGGGARDEQYF

d_call: .
v_call: TRBV2
cdr3_aa: CASSEASVYTEAFF

d_call: TRBD1
v_call: TRBV5-1
cdr3_aa: CASSFAGQGAGELFF

d_call: .
v_call: TRBV7-8
cdr3_aa: CASSLVGNDGELFF

d_call: TRBD1
v_call: TRBV29-1
cdr3_aa: CSVADRGRMTGELFF

d_call: .
v_call: TRBV6-6
cdr3_aa: CASSYNFPQDTQYF

d_call: TRBD2
v_call: TRBV6-1
cdr3_aa: CASRSGSRNEQFF

d_call: .
v_call: TRBV18
cdr3_aa: CASSPGAEYGYTF

d_call: TRBD2
v_call: TRBV4-2
cdr3_aa: CASSQGLAGAYEQYF

d_call: .
v_call: TRBV27
cdr3_aa: CASRKAGTSYNEQFF

d_call: .
v_call: TRBV6-1
cdr3_aa: CASTPTAREGEKLFF

d_call: .
v_call: TRBV2
cdr3_aa: CASSGLPTGELFF

d_call: .
v_call: TRBV2
cdr3_aa: CASSDPGTGELFF

d_call: TRBD2
v_call: TRBV6-6
cdr3_aa: CASSYSKGTKNNEQFF

d_call: .
v_call: TRBV5-1
cdr3_aa: CASSLEPQGNSYNEQFF

d_call: TRBD1
v_call: TRBV4-1
cdr3_aa: CASSQERQGIDEQFF

d_call: TRBD2
v_call: TRBV19
cdr3_aa: CASSLTSGRAGNEQFF

d_call: TRBD2
v_call: TRBV6-6
cdr3_aa: CASTPLAGVNEQFF